This T cell receptor beta chain was observed in a study of shared clonotypes between healthy human individuals. Only in-frame clones appear in the TCRdb table, and some are missing; sequencing was by immunoSEQ multiplex PCR. The table includes roughly 2,300,000 clones, roughly 92% detected once. CDR3 length equals 15 residues. With V trimmed by 6 bases and J by 8 bases, 8 bases remained unmatched. CDR1 and CDR2 (germline): MDHEN, SYDVKM. The chain has TRBV28 and TRBJ2-1; the match to TRBD2 covers 12 bases. Sequenced material: naive CD4+ T cells from PBMCs. Subset of the sample: CD45RA+ positively selected. This TCR was sampled from a man between 18 and 35 years old in good health. Some clones in this sample may be carry-over from other donors' samples. The DNA of the CDR3 is TGTGCCAGCAGCCACGGACTAGCGGGAATCCATGAGCAGTTCTTC. Translated: CASSHGLAGIHEQFF.